Following are 21 T cell receptor beta chains from one sample sequenced in a study of graft-versus-host responses after intestinal transplantation. The method was immunoSEQ multiplex PCR; TCRdb's version includes in-frame clones alone and lacks a portion of them. The sample shows about 45,000 clones, roughly 90% of them seen only once. The sample in question was PBMCs, obtained 524 days after transplant. The receptors were sampled from a human patient who received an intestinal transplant, so some T cells may come from the graft donor.

J is TRBJ2-7 and V is TRBV5-4; perhaps TRBD2 as D (5 bases). V was clipped by 0 bases and J by 4 bases, with 8 bases between them. The CDR3 is made up of 13 amino acids. Germline loops: CDR1 SGHNT, CDR2 YYREEE (reference sequence). CDR3 nucleotide sequence: TGTGCCAGCAGCTTGGCCGAGGGTTACGAGCAGTACTTC. This sequence encodes CASSLAEGYEQYF.

The chain links TRBV6-5 to TRBJ2-4, with D hard to call. There are 15 residues in the CDR3. V dropped 4 bases and J dropped 2 bases, with 12 bases sitting between them. In germline, CDR1 is MNHEY, CDR2 SVGAGI. As DNA, the CDR3 is TGTGCCAGCAGTTCAATCAGACCATCCAAAAACATTCAGTACTTC. Residues: CASSSIRPSKNIQYF.

This rearrangement joins TRBV5-1 to TRBJ1-1, with D perhaps matching TRBD1 (6 bases). V was clipped by 0 bases and J by 0 bases, with 9 bases between them. Germline V gives CDR1 SGHRS, CDR2 YFSETQ. This CDR3 contains 15 residues. The CDR3 DNA is TGCGCCAGCAGCTTGGTGGGGACATTGAACACTGAAGCTTTCTTT. This encodes CASSLVGTLNTEAFF.

The chain combines TRBV30 with TRBJ2-2; no clear D. The germline V and J ends were trimmed by 6 bases and 3 bases, with 14 bases remaining between them. CDR3 size: 14 residues. Germline lookup yields CDR1 GTSNPN and CDR2 SVGIG (reference sequence). Written as DNA, the CDR3 is TGTGCCTGCCATATCCGCCTCTACACCGGGGAGCTGTTTTTT. Its protein is CACHIRLYTGELFF. The full variable domain, with the rest looked up from reference TRBV30 and TRBJ2-2, is SQTIHQWPATLVQPVGSPLSLECTVEGTSNPNLYWYRQAAGRGLQLLFYSVGIGQISSEVPQNLSASRPQDRQFILSSKKLLLSDSGFYLCACHIRLYTGELFFGEGSRLTVL.

The gene calls are TRBV9 and TRBJ2-4; 11 bases match TRBD1. The CDR3 runs 16 residues. Trimming took 3 bases from V and 6 from J; bases not matched to a gene: 8. Germline lookup yields CDR1 SGDLS and CDR2 YYNGEE. The CDR3 bases are TGTGCCAGCAGCGCACAGATCGGACAGGGGGCAAACATTCAGTACTTC. This gives the protein CASSAQIGQGANIQYF.

This clone was seen a few times. CDR3 DNA: TGTGCCAGCAGGCCCCAGCGCGGGGGCTCCTACGAGCAGTACTTC. Translated, it gives CASRPQRGGSYEQYF. The V call is TRBV28, the J call TRBJ2-7; 7 nucleotides agree with TRBD2. V trimming: 6 bases; J trimming: 0 bases; junction bases outside the gene matches: 8. Germline V gene lookup returns CDR1 MDHEN and CDR2 SYDVKM. This CDR3 has 15 amino acids.

This clone came up once. The genes are TRBV19 and TRBJ2-2, with 7 nucleotides matching TRBD1. With 4 bases clipped from V and 2 bases from J, the junction kept 10 bases outside the gene matches. Per the germline V gene, CDR1 is LNHDA and CDR2 is SQIVND (reference sequence). The CDR3 is 17 amino acids. CDR3 region: CASSTLDRASNTGELFF. DNA of the CDR3: TGTGCCAGTAGTACCCTCGACAGGGCGAGCAACACCGGGGAGCTGTTTTTT.

The sample holds one count of this clone. The V and J genes are TRBV10-3 and TRBJ2-7; tentative D call: TRBD2 (7 bases). CDR1 ENHRY and CDR2 SYGVKD come from the germline V gene. Deletions cut 7 bases from V and 0 bases from J, with 13 bases between. The CDR3 spans 14 residues. CDR3 loop: CAITRGGSSYEQYF. CDR3 in DNA: TGTGCCATCACTAGGGGGGGGAGCTCCTACGAGCAGTACTTC.

The chain links TRBV15 to TRBJ2-7; D is undetermined. CDR1 is LNHNV, CDR2 YYDKDF, per germline (reference sequence). The CDR3 is made up of 12 amino acids. V was shortened by 3 bases and J by 2 bases, with 5 bases between the two germline ends. CDR3 nucleotides: TGTGCCACCAGCAGTGACGCCTACGAGCAGTACTTC. Translation: CATSSDAYEQYF.

This clone was recorded a few times. The chain recombines TRBV5-1 with TRBJ2-5, with D tentatively TRBD1 (8 bases). Trimming shortened V by 4 bases and J by 1 base, and 17 bases separated the two germline ends. Germline values: CDR1 SGHRS, CDR2 YFSETQ. This CDR3 is built from 16 residues. Here the CDR3 reads CASSQTGEGGQETQYF. The CDR3 coding sequence is TGCGCCAGCAGCCAGACAGGGGAGGGAGGCCAAGAGACCCAGTACTTC.

The chain combines TRBV5-1 with TRBJ2-1, with TRBD2 matching over 15 bases. The CDR3 contains 16 residues. V lost 3 bases to trimming and J lost 6 bases; unmatched junction nucleotides: 4. Per germline, CDR1 SGHRS and CDR2 YFSETQ. CDR3 protein: CASSSRTSGRANEQFF. The DNA for the CDR3 is TGCGCCAGCAGCTCCAGGACTAGCGGGAGGGCCAATGAGCAGTTCTTC.

This clone has more than one count but fewer than ten. The chain is built from TRBV30 and TRBJ2-1; D is unresolved. From germline, CDR1 is GTSNPN and CDR2 SVGIG (reference sequence). The V gene lost 6 bases and the J gene lost 3 bases, with 15 bases spanning the gap. CDR3 length: 14 residues. The CDR3 bases are TGTGCCTGCGTCGGCCTGGCCAACTACAATGAGCAGTTCTTC. It codes for CACVGLANYNEQFF.

V usage is TRBV27 and J usage is TRBJ1-2; TRBD1 aligns across 7 bases. Germline values: CDR1 MNHEY, CDR2 SMNVEV (reference sequence). V was clipped by 5 bases and J by 5 bases; unmatched bases: 5. CDR3 length equals 13 residues. Written as DNA, the CDR3 is TGTGCCAGCAGTCCCGGCAGGGGGTATGGCTACACCTTC. Its translation: CASSPGRGYGYTF.

J is TRBJ1-1 and V is TRBV6-5; possibly TRBD1 for D (6 bases). Germline V gene data show CDR1 as MNHEY and CDR2 as SVGAGI. V lost 6 bases and J 4 bases, leaving 12 bases between the germline ends. This CDR3 contains 13 residues. CDR3 bases: TGTGCCAGCAGCTCCACAGGGAGCACTGAAGCTTTCTTT. As protein: CASSSTGSTEAFF.

The chain employs TRBV27 and TRBJ2-7; possibly TRBD1 for D (6 bases). The CDR3 sequence is 14 residues long. V gave up 3 bases and J gave up 3 bases, with 12 bases separating them. Germline V gene lookup returns CDR1 MNHEY and CDR2 SMNVEV (reference sequence). The CDR3 DNA sequence: TGTGCCAGCAGTTTTACCGGGACAAACTACGAGCAGTACTTC. It encodes CASSFTGTNYEQYF.

The rearrangement joins TRBV19 to TRBJ2-7; 8 bases line up with TRBD2. V lost 4 bases to trimming and J lost 2 bases; unmatched junction nucleotides: 7. Germline V gene lookup returns CDR1 LNHDA and CDR2 SQIVND (reference sequence). This CDR3 is built from 15 residues. CDR3 in DNA: TGTGCCAGTAGTACCGGGAGGGCGGGAGCCTACGAGCAGTACTTC. Translation: CASSTGRAGAYEQYF.

The chain is built from TRBV7-6 and TRBJ2-5; a possible D gene is TRBD2 (6 bases). The CDR3 runs 14 residues. Germline V gives CDR1 SGHVS, CDR2 FNYEAQ. Trimming cost V 6 bases and J 2 bases, with 13 bases left between them. The CDR3 here is CASRGAGGQETQYF. As DNA, the CDR3 is TGTGCCAGCAGGGGAGCGGGCGGGCAAGAGACCCAGTACTTC.

The CDR3 DNA reads as TGTGCCAGTAGTATAAGGTCGTGGGCTAGCGGGAGGTACTACAATGAGCAGTTCTTC. This sequence encodes CASSIRSWASGRYYNEQFF. V gene TRBV19 combines with J gene TRBJ2-1, with TRBD2 matching 11 bases. This CDR3 region has 19 residues. The J segment lost 3 bases and the V segment lost 2 bases, leaving 12 bases of the junction unmatched. From germline, CDR1 is LNHDA and CDR2 SQIVND (reference sequence). Complete variable domain (other parts from reference TRBV19 and TRBJ2-1): DGGITQSPKYLFRKEGQNVTLSCEQNLNHDAMYWYRQDPGQGLRLIYYSQIVNDFQKGDIAEGYSVSREKKESFPLTVTSAQKNPTAFYLCASSIRSWASGRYYNEQFFGPGTRLTVL.

With respect to this clone: At one boundary the junction diverges from the germline segment, which might be a read error. The chain's CDR3 is CASGEGETQYF. DNA for the CDR3: TGCGCCAGCGGTGAGGGAGAGACCCAGTACTTC. V gene TRBV10-1 combines with J gene TRBJ2-5; TRBD2 might be the D (5 bases). The CDR3 is 11 amino acids. CDR1 and CDR2 from the germline V gene are WNHNN and SYGVQD (reference sequence).

The chain links TRBV4-1 to TRBJ2-7; 11 bases are a match to TRBD2. Germline V gene lookup returns CDR1 MGHRA and CDR2 YSYEKL. The V and J ends lost 4 bases and 7 bases, in that order; junction bases with no gene match: 12. CDR3 length: 16 amino acids. The CDR3 DNA reads TGCGCCAGCAGCCCCCGTCTAGCGGGAGGTCTGGGAGAGCAGTACTTC. Protein product: CASSPRLAGGLGEQYF.

This sequence joins TRBV5-4 and TRBJ2-5, with 9 bases aligning to TRBD1. The CDR3 has 14 amino acids. V lost 4 bases to trimming and J lost 5 bases; unmatched junction nucleotides: 6. Germline CDR1 is SGHNT and CDR2 is YYREEE (reference sequence). The CDR3 DNA follows: TGTGCCAGCAGCCATGGGACAGGGAGGGAGACCCAGTACTTC. Amino acids: CASSHGTGRETQYF.